The rows below give T cell receptor beta chains drawn from one sample of a study of monozygotic twins with inflammatory bowel disease. TCRdb reprocessed the 5' RACE reads and stores each CDR3 protein as one record, lacking DNA. In all, the sample yields some 170,000 distinct CDR3 sequences. Material for sequencing was blood. These receptors were collected from a human donor with ulcerative colitis or Crohn's disease, or a healthy co-twin of an affected twin (not recorded which). Both conserved end residues are part of each CDR3. Fields, in order: J gene, V gene, CDR3 protein.

J: TRBJ2-7
V: TRBV12-3/TRBV12-4
CDR3: CASSLLSGNEQYF

J: TRBJ2-1
V: TRBV20-1
CDR3: CSARRGGDNEQFF

J: TRBJ2-2
V: TRBV20-1
CDR3: CSAIGLADNTGELFF

J: TRBJ1-1
V: TRBV12-3/TRBV12-4
CDR3: CASSLDSRSTEAFF

J: TRBJ1-1
V: TRBV7-2
CDR3: CASIQHSLPSGTEAFF

J: TRBJ2-3
V: TRBV5-1
CDR3: CASSLTGVPDTQYF

J: TRBJ2-3
V: TRBV4-3
CDR3: CASSQDGGTAGVSTDTQYF

J: TRBJ2-7
V: TRBV20-1
CDR3: CSAPITSDTYEQYF

J: TRBJ2-7
V: TRBV6-5
CDR3: CASSYSTGGESYEQYF

J: TRBJ2-1
V: TRBV25-1
CDR3: CASSEFPHNEQFF

J: TRBJ2-5
V: TRBV19
CDR3: CASSIAPTRGETQYF

J: TRBJ2-1
V: TRBV30
CDR3: CACRTSGGSYNEQFF

J: TRBJ2-7
V: TRBV28
CDR3: CASRRSGPYEQYF

J: TRBJ2-7
V: TRBV7-2
CDR3: CASTRDSSSYEQYF

J: TRBJ1-1
V: TRBV5-4
CDR3: CASTLTGQGNTEAFF

J: TRBJ2-6
V: TRBV5-6
CDR3: CASSQDRGAGANVLTF

J: TRBJ2-7
V: TRBV27
CDR3: CASSLSRDRGSYEQYF

J: TRBJ1-5
V: TRBV20-1
CDR3: CSAREEKQVVNQPQHF

J: TRBJ2-3
V: TRBV3-1
CDR3: CASSPRLAGAQYF

J: TRBJ1-2
V: TRBV4-3
CDR3: CASSQEGDRGNGYTF

J: TRBJ2-1
V: TRBV14
CDR3: CASSPFSGGPNEQFF

J: TRBJ1-6
V: TRBV9
CDR3: CASSETGISPLHF

J: TRBJ2-7
V: TRBV6-6
CDR3: CASSYSASGYGQYF

J: TRBJ2-2
V: TRBV7-9
CDR3: CASFSGENTGELFF

J: TRBJ1-2
V: TRBV11-3
CDR3: CASSPTLPNPNYGYTF

J: TRBJ2-7
V: TRBV28
CDR3: CASSLRQGWYEQYF

J: TRBJ1-4
V: TRBV5-1
CDR3: CASRVIGGEKLFF

J: TRBJ2-1
V: TRBV15
CDR3: CATSKAASSYNEQFF

J: TRBJ2-1
V: TRBV20-1
CDR3: CSANAGGLRSNEQFF

J: TRBJ2-3
V: TRBV7-2
CDR3: CASSSSTDTQYF

J: TRBJ1-1
V: TRBV12-3/TRBV12-4
CDR3: CASSFGWGTEAFF

J: TRBJ2-1
V: TRBV4-2
CDR3: CASSQDRDYDVSSYNEQFF

J: TRBJ2-1
V: TRBV6-5
CDR3: CASSYSDHYNEQFF

J: TRBJ2-3
V: TRBV11-3
CDR3: CASRKAGVGTDTQYF

J: TRBJ1-2
V: TRBV7-2
CDR3: CASSPTQDDYYGYTF

J: TRBJ2-2
V: TRBV5-1
CDR3: CASESGQGAGTGELFF

J: TRBJ1-1
V: TRBV20-1
CDR3: CSASDNRGRPEAFF

J: TRBJ2-1
V: TRBV20-1
CDR3: CSAAGGQRGDDEQFF

J: TRBJ2-5
V: TRBV5-1
CDR3: CASSLFRGGHQETQYF

J: TRBJ1-1
V: TRBV29-1
CDR3: CSVTEGNTEAFF

J: TRBJ1-1
V: TRBV28
CDR3: CASSSRLQEEAFF

J: TRBJ2-5
V: TRBV20-1
CDR3: CSARPGQGASETQYF

J: TRBJ2-5
V: TRBV20-1
CDR3: CSAPPGQGGETQYF

J: TRBJ2-2
V: TRBV5-1
CDR3: CASSTRAHTGELFF

J: TRBJ1-2
V: TRBV3-1
CDR3: CASSQVNRGNGYTF

J: TRBJ2-1
V: TRBV28
CDR3: CASRRGTSGNNEQLF

J: TRBJ1-2
V: TRBV6-1
CDR3: CASTRGQTSMRNTF

J: TRBJ2-2
V: TRBV5-1
CDR3: CASSPGTLDTGELFF

J: TRBJ1-1
V: TRBV5-5
CDR3: CASSSLGGPYREAFF

J: TRBJ2-3
V: TRBV2
CDR3: CASTNLGTSGGVDTQYF

J: TRBJ1-4
V: TRBV18
CDR3: CASSDPQREKLFF

J: TRBJ1-6
V: TRBV15
CDR3: CATSRLNSPLHF

J: TRBJ2-7
V: TRBV18
CDR3: CASSPPGGEQYF